The entry below gives a single T cell receptor beta chain sequence along with its context. CDR1 is SGHNT and CDR2 is YENEEA in the germline V gene. V shed 1 base and J shed 3 bases, with 9 bases lying between them. CDR3 length: 14 residues. This record comes from a study of T cell responses to AZD1222 COVID-19 vaccine. The repertoire was sequenced with immunoSEQ multiplex PCR; TCRdb's copy has only in-frame clones and lacks some. Found here are some 160,000 clones, 85% to 95% of them singletons; the top ten hold more than 0.8%. The chain recombines TRBV11-3 with TRBJ1-1, with D possibly TRBD1 on 5 matching bases. The origin of this receptor is an adult in good health. The specimen was peripheral blood, collected on day 0 of AZD1222 vaccination. For the CDR3, the DNA is TGTGCCAGCAGCTTAGTCGACAGCTACACTGAAGCTTTCTTT. Its protein is CASSLVDSYTEAFF.